These T cell receptor beta chains were read from a single sample in a study of cytomegalovirus exposure and HLA in healthy donors. Sequencing was performed with immunoSEQ multiplex PCR; in TCRdb, only in-frame clones are kept and a portion is missing. In the table there are about 50,000 clones, roughly 81% of which are singletons. The sequenced sample was PBMCs. The receptor set was obtained from a woman aged 40 to 50 in good health and CMV-seropositive. CDR3s include the opening cysteine and the closing phenylalanine or tryptophan. Fields, in order: clone size, D gene, J gene, V gene, CDR3 DNA, CDR3 protein. D genes are given only for firm matches. Part of the rows lack a size; the others show once, few, many or a class for expanded clones.

clone size: NA; D gene: TRBD1; J gene: TRBJ1-5; V gene: TRBV29-1; CDR3 DNA: TGCAGCGTTGCCTTCGGGACAGGGGGGAAGCAGCCCCAGCATTTT; CDR3 protein: CSVAFGTGGKQPQHF
clone size: NA; D gene: NA; J gene: TRBJ1-2; V gene: TRBV28; CDR3 DNA: TGTGCCAGCAGTCCCCCCGGCACAGGGTTTGGCTACACCTTC; CDR3 protein: CASSPPGTGFGYTF
clone size: NA; D gene: TRBD1; J gene: TRBJ2-3; V gene: TRBV9; CDR3 DNA: TGTGCCAGCAGCGCTTCCGGGACAGGGGGCCATACGCAGTATTTT; CDR3 protein: CASSASGTGGHTQYF
clone size: NA; D gene: NA; J gene: TRBJ1-2; V gene: TRBV9; CDR3 DNA: TGTGCCAGCAGCGTAGGAGCGGGCCAGTATGGCTACACCTTC; CDR3 protein: CASSVGAGQYGYTF
clone size: NA; D gene: NA; J gene: TRBJ2-3; V gene: TRBV5-1; CDR3 DNA: TGCGCCAGCAGCTTGGCAGGGCCCACAGATACGCAGTATTTT; CDR3 protein: CASSLAGPTDTQYF
clone size: NA; D gene: NA; J gene: TRBJ1-1; V gene: TRBV29-1; CDR3 DNA: TGCAGCTCCGAGTGGGGGGGAGCTGAAGCTTTCTTT; CDR3 protein: CSSEWGGAEAFF
clone size: NA; D gene: TRBD1; J gene: TRBJ1-2; V gene: TRBV6-1; CDR3 DNA: TGTGCCAGCAGTGACAGGGGGCGGGGGGGCTACACCTTC; CDR3 protein: CASSDRGRGGYTF
clone size: NA; D gene: TRBD2; J gene: TRBJ2-7; V gene: TRBV9; CDR3 DNA: TGTGCCAGCAGCGTAGCTAGCGGGGGGGCCTACGAGCAGTACTTC; CDR3 protein: CASSVASGGAYEQYF
clone size: NA; D gene: NA; J gene: TRBJ2-3; V gene: TRBV10-1; CDR3 DNA: TGCGCCAGCAGTGACCCCAGTACGGATACGCAGTATTTT; CDR3 protein: CASSDPSTDTQYF
clone size: NA; D gene: TRBD2; J gene: TRBJ2-2; V gene: TRBV7-7; CDR3 DNA: TGTGCCAGCAGCTTAGGTCTTAGCGGGGGATCGAACACCGGGGAGCTGTTTTTT; CDR3 protein: CASSLGLSGGSNTGELFF
clone size: few; D gene: NA; J gene: TRBJ1-4; V gene: TRBV28; CDR3 DNA: TGTGCCAGCAGTTTGGGGGGGGGAAGCGAAAAACTGTTTTTT; CDR3 protein: CASSLGGGSEKLFF
clone size: NA; D gene: NA; J gene: TRBJ1-6; V gene: TRBV28; CDR3 DNA: TGTGCCAGCAGTTTGCGAGGGATGGGTTCACCCCTCCACTTT; CDR3 protein: CASSLRGMGSPLHF
clone size: NA; D gene: NA; J gene: TRBJ2-5; V gene: TRBV6-6; CDR3 DNA: TGTGCCAGCATCCTCCAATCGGGGGGCTTAGAGACCCAGTACTTC; CDR3 protein: CASILQSGGLETQYF
clone size: NA; D gene: NA; J gene: TRBJ1-4; V gene: TRBV30; CDR3 DNA: TGTGCCTGGAGCGGGACAAGCCATGAAAAACTGTTTTTT; CDR3 protein: CAWSGTSHEKLFF
clone size: NA; D gene: NA; J gene: TRBJ1-4; V gene: TRBV28; CDR3 DNA: TGTGCCAGCACCCCAGGGGTAAATGAAAAACTGTTTTTT; CDR3 protein: CASTPGVNEKLFF
clone size: NA; D gene: NA; J gene: TRBJ2-5; V gene: TRBV5-4; CDR3 DNA: TGTGCCAGCAGCTTGATGACCGGGGACCAAGAGACCCAGTACTTC; CDR3 protein: CASSLMTGDQETQYF
clone size: NA; D gene: NA; J gene: TRBJ1-2; V gene: TRBV6-1; CDR3 DNA: TGTGCCAGCAGTGACGGAGCGGGCTATGGCTACACCTTC; CDR3 protein: CASSDGAGYGYTF
clone size: NA; D gene: NA; J gene: TRBJ1-2; V gene: TRBV19; CDR3 DNA: TGTGCCAGTAGTAACGGCAGGGAAGGAGGCTACACCTTC; CDR3 protein: CASSNGREGGYTF
clone size: NA; D gene: TRBD1; J gene: TRBJ2-7; V gene: TRBV7-8; CDR3 DNA: TGTGCCACCCGGAGAGGGGGCAGCTACGAGCAGTACTTC; CDR3 protein: CATRRGGSYEQYF
clone size: NA; D gene: NA; J gene: TRBJ2-7; V gene: TRBV10-2; CDR3 DNA: TGCGCCAGCAGCGGAGGGTTGGTGGGAGAGCAGTACTTC; CDR3 protein: CASSGGLVGEQYF
clone size: NA; D gene: TRBD2; J gene: TRBJ2-7; V gene: TRBV7-2; CDR3 DNA: TGTGCCAGCAGCTCCATAGCGGGGTCCTACGAGCAGTACTTC; CDR3 protein: CASSSIAGSYEQYF
clone size: NA; D gene: NA; J gene: TRBJ2-5; V gene: TRBV7-6; CDR3 DNA: TGTGCCAGCAGCCGAGAGAGGTCGGACAGAGGGGGAAGAGAGACCCAGTACTTC; CDR3 protein: CASSRERSDRGGRETQYF
clone size: NA; D gene: NA; J gene: TRBJ1-1; V gene: TRBV18; CDR3 DNA: TGTGCCAGCTCACCATTCCAGGGCGAAACTGAAGCTTTCTTT; CDR3 protein: CASSPFQGETEAFF
clone size: NA; D gene: NA; J gene: TRBJ2-5; V gene: TRBV10-1; CDR3 DNA: TGCGCCAGCACCCACCGTCCCGGCGGGACCCAGTACTTC; CDR3 protein: CASTHRPGGTQYF
clone size: NA; D gene: NA; J gene: TRBJ2-2; V gene: TRBV5-1; CDR3 DNA: TGCGCCAGCAGTCCGAGGGCCGCCGGGGAGCTGTTTTTT; CDR3 protein: CASSPRAAGELFF
clone size: NA; D gene: NA; J gene: TRBJ2-1; V gene: TRBV6-6; CDR3 DNA: TGTGCCAGCAGTTACTCCAGGGAAGATGAGCAGTTCTTC; CDR3 protein: CASSYSREDEQFF
clone size: once; D gene: NA; J gene: TRBJ2-1; V gene: TRBV11-2; CDR3 DNA: TGTGCCAGCAGCTTAGGATCCGGGGGGCCATACAATGAGCAGTTCTTC; CDR3 protein: CASSLGSGGPYNEQFF
clone size: NA; D gene: NA; J gene: TRBJ2-7; V gene: TRBV4-3; CDR3 DNA: TGCGCCAGCAGCCCCCTGCTAGCGAGCTCCTACGAGCAGTACTTC; CDR3 protein: CASSPLLASSYEQYF
clone size: NA; D gene: NA; J gene: TRBJ2-5; V gene: TRBV18; CDR3 DNA: TGTGCCAGCTCACGGGACACGGGAAAAGAGACCCAGTACTTC; CDR3 protein: CASSRDTGKETQYF
clone size: few; D gene: TRBD1; J gene: TRBJ1-4; V gene: TRBV6-1; CDR3 DNA: TGTGCCAGCAGTGAAGCGGGAGAGGACAGGGGAAAACTGTTTTTT; CDR3 protein: CASSEAGEDRGKLFF
clone size: NA; D gene: NA; J gene: TRBJ2-1; V gene: TRBV10-1; CDR3 DNA: TGCGCCAGCAGTCAGCCTAGGGGCTCCTACAATGAGCAGTTCTTC; CDR3 protein: CASSQPRGSYNEQFF
clone size: NA; D gene: NA; J gene: TRBJ2-7; V gene: TRBV15; CDR3 DNA: TGTGCCACCAGCAGAGATGGCCGGGACGAGCAGTACTTC; CDR3 protein: CATSRDGRDEQYF
clone size: NA; D gene: NA; J gene: TRBJ1-1; V gene: TRBV5-4; CDR3 DNA: TGTGCCAGCAGCTTGCAGGGCAGGGGAACTGAAGCTTTCTTT; CDR3 protein: CASSLQGRGTEAFF
clone size: few; D gene: NA; J gene: TRBJ2-5; V gene: TRBV10-3; CDR3 DNA: TGTGCCATCAGTGCCCAGAAGGAGACCCAGTACTTC; CDR3 protein: CAISAQKETQYF
clone size: NA; D gene: TRBD1; J gene: TRBJ1-1; V gene: TRBV7-9; CDR3 DNA: TGTTCCAGCAGCTATCAGGGGGCGAACACTGAAGCTTTCTTT; CDR3 protein: CSSSYQGANTEAFF
clone size: NA; D gene: NA; J gene: TRBJ2-7; V gene: TRBV7-2; CDR3 DNA: TGTGCCAGCAGCGGAGACGGGTACGAGCAGTACTTC; CDR3 protein: CASSGDGYEQYF
clone size: few; D gene: NA; J gene: TRBJ1-1; V gene: TRBV9; CDR3 DNA: TGTGCCAGCAGCGTAGTTGGGCAGCCGACCACTGAAGCTTTCTTT; CDR3 protein: CASSVVGQPTTEAFF
clone size: NA; D gene: NA; J gene: TRBJ2-7; V gene: TRBV13; CDR3 DNA: TGTGCCAGCAGCGGGCTAAATAATGGCTACGAGCAGTACTTC; CDR3 protein: CASSGLNNGYEQYF
clone size: few; D gene: NA; J gene: TRBJ1-1; V gene: TRBV29-1; CDR3 DNA: TGCAGCGTTGAAGGCGGCACTGAAGCTTTCTTT; CDR3 protein: CSVEGGTEAFF
clone size: NA; D gene: NA; J gene: TRBJ2-1; V gene: TRBV21-1; CDR3 DNA: TGTGCCAGCAGCGACAGAAGTGGGGCGGTTTCACTACATGAGCAGTTCTTC; CDR3 protein: CASSDRSGAVSLHEQFF
clone size: NA; D gene: NA; J gene: TRBJ2-1; V gene: TRBV4-3; CDR3 DNA: TGCGCCAGCAGCCAAGACAGGTGGAATGAGCAGTTCTTC; CDR3 protein: CASSQDRWNEQFF
clone size: NA; D gene: NA; J gene: TRBJ1-6; V gene: TRBV19; CDR3 DNA: TGTGCCAGTAGAACAGACAGAGATAATTCACCCCTCCACTTT; CDR3 protein: CASRTDRDNSPLHF
clone size: NA; D gene: NA; J gene: TRBJ1-5; V gene: TRBV5-5; CDR3 DNA: TGTGCCAGCTCGGGGGGGGATCAGCCCCAGCATTTT; CDR3 protein: CASSGGDQPQHF
clone size: NA; D gene: TRBD2; J gene: TRBJ2-7; V gene: TRBV30; CDR3 DNA: TGTGCCTGGAGTGTAGGCGGGGGGCCGTACTACGAGCAGTACTTC; CDR3 protein: CAWSVGGGPYYEQYF
clone size: NA; D gene: NA; J gene: TRBJ2-1; V gene: TRBV5-4; CDR3 DNA: TGTGCCAGCAGCTTCGGTAGCGGTAGGGACAATGAGCAGTTCTTC; CDR3 protein: CASSFGSGRDNEQFF
clone size: NA; D gene: TRBD1; J gene: TRBJ2-7; V gene: TRBV5-4; CDR3 DNA: TGTGCCAGCGGAGCCGGGACAGCAATCTACGAGCAGTACTTC; CDR3 protein: CASGAGTAIYEQYF
clone size: NA; D gene: NA; J gene: TRBJ1-1; V gene: TRBV11-2; CDR3 DNA: TGTGCCAGCAGCTTAAATGGCCCGGGGGCTTTCTTT; CDR3 protein: CASSLNGPGAFF
clone size: NA; D gene: NA; J gene: TRBJ2-7; V gene: TRBV7-9; CDR3 DNA: TGTGCCAGCAACGCGTTACTCGCCAACGAGCAGTACTTC; CDR3 protein: CASNALLANEQYF
clone size: few; D gene: TRBD2; J gene: TRBJ2-5; V gene: TRBV2; CDR3 DNA: TGTGCCAGCCCAGCTCGACTAGCGGGGGGGCCGGACCAGTACTTC; CDR3 protein: CASPARLAGGPDQYF
clone size: once; D gene: TRBD1; J gene: TRBJ1-2; V gene: TRBV5-1; CDR3 DNA: TGCGCCAGCAGCACGGGACAGGGGGGGAGCTATGGCTACACCTTC; CDR3 protein: CASSTGQGGSYGYTF
clone size: few; D gene: NA; J gene: TRBJ2-7; V gene: TRBV6-1; CDR3 DNA: TGTGCCAGCAGTCTGGACTCGACCTACGAGCAGTACTTC; CDR3 protein: CASSLDSTYEQYF
clone size: NA; D gene: TRBD2; J gene: TRBJ2-7; V gene: TRBV7-3; CDR3 DNA: TGTGCCAGCAGCTTAGGCGGGGGGGCCTCCGAGCAGTACTTC; CDR3 protein: CASSLGGGASEQYF
clone size: NA; D gene: NA; J gene: TRBJ1-5; V gene: TRBV7-9; CDR3 DNA: TGTGCCAGCAGCTTAGGGGCGTCATATAGCAATCAGCCCCAGCATTTT; CDR3 protein: CASSLGASYSNQPQHF
clone size: NA; D gene: TRBD1; J gene: TRBJ1-2; V gene: TRBV6-5; CDR3 DNA: TGTGCCAGCAGCCCGACAGGGGGCGCATATGGCTACACCTTC; CDR3 protein: CASSPTGGAYGYTF
clone size: NA; D gene: NA; J gene: TRBJ1-1; V gene: TRBV2; CDR3 DNA: TGTGCCAGCAGGGGGAGCCTGAACACTGAAGCTTTCTTT; CDR3 protein: CASRGSLNTEAFF
clone size: NA; D gene: NA; J gene: TRBJ2-3; V gene: TRBV7-6; CDR3 DNA: TGTGCCAGCAGCTCAATGGGCGAAACAGATACGCAGTATTTT; CDR3 protein: CASSSMGETDTQYF
clone size: NA; D gene: TRBD1; J gene: TRBJ1-5; V gene: TRBV7-3; CDR3 DNA: TGTGCCAGCAGCTTAAGGGGGACAGGGGGAGAAGGGTCCAATCAGCCCCAGCATTTT; CDR3 protein: CASSLRGTGGEGSNQPQHF
clone size: NA; D gene: NA; J gene: TRBJ1-6; V gene: TRBV19; CDR3 DNA: TGTGCCAGTAGTACGAATAGGGGGAATTCACCCCTCCACTTT; CDR3 protein: CASSTNRGNSPLHF
clone size: NA; D gene: NA; J gene: TRBJ1-5; V gene: TRBV7-9; CDR3 DNA: TGTGCCAGCAGCTTAGCTAGTCAGCCCCAGCATTTT; CDR3 protein: CASSLASQPQHF